The clone carrying this T cell receptor (beta chain) was seen only a few times. Its specificity is unknown. CDR3 length equals 14 residues. V was shortened by 2 bases and J by 2 bases, with 9 bases between the two germline ends. Per germline, CDR1 ENHRY and CDR2 SYGVKD. The study ran its PCR with 60 Vbeta and 13 Jbeta primers. Per the original data handling: Per a later analysis, the number of unique TCR beta chains was about 80 million, of which around 10 million were shared. This table comes from immunoSEQ multiplex PCR, and its TCRdb copy is limited to in-frame clones, with some not included. That table supplies the V and J calls and clone size; D and trimming were determined from the DNA. Of around 120,000 clones in the sample, 65% to 90% were seen once. The sample is drawn from a study of cytomegalovirus exposure and HLA in healthy donors. General observations from the study: It was likely that a cluster of highly shared sequence variants was a sequencing artifact. An apparent linkage of common viral pathogens to several of the most significant clusters emerged in a later analysis. Later work found most CMV-associated TCR beta chains apparently HLA-restricted.

The sample was PBMCs. The chain has TRBV10-3 and TRBJ1-1, with D maybe TRBD1 (6 bases). The TCR sequence derives from a man aged 18-30 years in good health and CMV-seronegative. The CDR3 sequence is CAISERTVNTEAFF. The CDR3 DNA reads TGTGCCATCAGTGAGCGGACAGTCAACACTGAAGCTTTCTTT.